The clone carrying this TCR beta chain appeared many times. Trimming cost V 0 bases and J 4 bases, with 8 bases left between them. The CDR3 length is 14 residues. Germline V CDR1 and CDR2: MNHEY, SVGEGT. This entry is derived from a study of T cells after yellow fever vaccination. Using its own MiXCR run on the 5' RACE reads, TCRdb lists one record per CDR3 protein. The sample consists of roughly 330,000 distinct CDR3 sequences, roughly 4% of them appearing once. This receptor was obtained from a man younger than 35 who received the YFV17D yellow fever vaccine. The chain carries TRBV6-2 or TRBV6-3 and TRBJ2-3; D might be TRBD2 (5 bases). The material was PBMCs, obtained 5 days after the yellow fever booster vaccination. The CDR3 protein is CASSYSPSSDTQYF. The CDR3 coding sequence is TGTGCCAGCAGTTACTCGCCTAGCTCAGATACGCAGTATTTT.